Each of the 3 T cell receptor beta chains below was sequenced from the same sample in a study of CD8 T cells in ankylosing spondylitis. The study, taken as a whole, reports: For ankylosing spondylitis blood, a TCR beta motif of 8 or 9 highly homologous variants appeared characteristic.

Their cognate antigens are unknown. TCRdb ran MiXCR on the 5' RACE reads and lists one entry per CDR3 protein. The sample includes under 950,000 distinct CDR3 sequences, roughly 20% seen only once; the top ten take under 20%. The source material was blood, either unsorted or a sorted T cell fraction (not recorded which). These receptor sequences come from a male donor with ankylosing spondylitis.

This clonotype has a handful of counts. V is TRBV6-5 and J is TRBJ1-2; unclear D gene. Germline CDR1 and CDR2: MNHEY and SVGAGI. Trimming took 3 bases from V and 0 from J, leaving 11 bases between them. The CDR3 contains 15 residues. This CDR3 is CASSYWEKANYGYTF. In DNA, the CDR3 is TGTGCCAGCAGTTATTGGGAGAAGGCTAACTATGGCTACACCTTC.

This sequence joins TRBV28 and TRBJ2-3; tentative D call: TRBD1 (6 bases). Per germline, CDR1 MDHEN and CDR2 SYDVKM. This CDR3 has 16 residues. The V end lost 3 bases, the J end lost 0 bases, and 13 bases lay between the germline ends. This CDR3 is CASSLTRGDSTDTQYF. CDR3 sequence (DNA): TGTGCCAGCAGTTTGACCAGGGGTGATAGCACAGATACGCAGTATTTT.

This clonotype has just a few counts. CDR3 amino acids: CASSLRHNNEQFF. DNA of the CDR3: TGTGCCAGCAGTTTGAGGCATAACAATGAGCAGTTCTTC. V gene TRBV27 combines with J gene TRBJ2-1; D unclear. This CDR3 region has 13 residues. Germline lookup yields CDR1 MNHEY and CDR2 SMNVEV (reference sequence). Trimming left V 3 bases short and J 5 bases short, with 8 bases between.